The 22 T cell receptor beta chains presented below share a single source sample, sequenced in a study of siplizumab effects on memory and regulatory T cells. Measured with immunoSEQ multiplex PCR; TCRdb has only the in-frame clones, and not every one. The data show over 90,000 clones, around 90% seen once. Input material: CD4+ T cells sorted from blood. The origin of the receptors is a human donor in good health.

This clone was seen just once. This rearrangement joins TRBV5-1 to TRBJ2-1, with 7 bases identical to TRBD1. Per germline, CDR1 SGHRS and CDR2 YFSETQ. This CDR3 has 15 amino acids. Trimming took 4 bases from V and 0 from J; bases not matched to a gene: 4. CDR3 in amino acids: CASSEDRSSYNEQFF. As DNA, the CDR3 is TGCGCCAGCAGCGAGGACAGGAGCTCCTACAATGAGCAGTTCTTC.

V gene TRBV28 combines with J gene TRBJ1-5; 9 bases align to TRBD1. V trimming: 4 bases; J trimming: 9 bases; junction bases outside the gene matches: 7. The CDR3 is 14 amino acids. Germline V CDR1 and CDR2: MDHEN, SYDVKM. CDR3 sequence: CASSWGQGPRPQHF. CDR3 bases: TGTGCCAGCAGTTGGGGACAGGGTCCAAGGCCCCAGCATTTT.

This chain joins TRBV6-1 and TRBJ1-1; the match to TRBD1 covers 8 bases. Germline V gives CDR1 MNHNS, CDR2 SASEGT. This CDR3 has 16 residues. V was pared by 2 bases and J by 1 base, with 6 bases of the junction left unmatched. The CDR3 protein is CASSELFGQGNTEAFF. Here the CDR3 DNA reads TGTGCCAGCAGTGAACTATTCGGACAGGGGAACACTGAAGCTTTCTTT.

This clone was picked up a small number of times. V usage is TRBV5-1 and J usage is TRBJ2-2; 7 bases match TRBD2. The CDR3 has 14 amino acids. Trimming cost V 6 bases and J 0 bases; bases outside gene matches: 2. From germline, CDR1 is SGHRS and CDR2 YFSETQ. The CDR3 DNA reads TGCGCCAGCAAAGCGGGATCGAACACCGGGGAGCTGTTTTTT. As protein: CASKAGSNTGELFF.

V usage is TRBV27 and J usage is TRBJ2-7; D may be TRBD2 (5 bases). The V end lost 3 bases, the J end lost 1 base, and 10 bases lay between the germline ends. The CDR3 is 14 amino acids. Germline V gene lookup returns CDR1 MNHEY and CDR2 SMNVEV (reference sequence). The CDR3 region is CASSFIGVSYEQYF. The CDR3 DNA is TGTGCCAGCAGTTTCATCGGGGTATCCTACGAGCAGTACTTC.

This clone was seen more than once but under ten times. V gene TRBV29-1 combines with J gene TRBJ1-5, with D maybe TRBD1 (5 bases). The V gene's germline CDR1 is SQVTM and CDR2 ANQGSEA. V was trimmed by 5 bases and J by 4 bases, leaving 12 bases between them. This CDR3 has 13 amino acids. The CDR3 region has the DNA TGCAGCGTTACACTCAGGGCAAATCAGCCCCAGCATTTT. It specifies CSVTLRANQPQHF. Complete variable domain (other parts from reference TRBV29-1 and TRBJ1-5): SAVISQKPSRDICQRGTSLTIQCQVDSQVTMMFWYRQQPGQSLTLIATANQGSEATYESGFVIDKFPISRPNLTFSTLTVSNMSPEDSSIYLCSVTLRANQPQHFGDGTRLSIL.

The chain employs TRBV28 and TRBJ1-5; no definite D call. V was cut by 3 bases and J by 1 base, with 25 bases left in between. Germline-derived CDR1 and CDR2 are MDHEN and SYDVKM. CDR3 length equals 20 residues. The chain's CDR3 is CASSFRGFSGIRASNQPQHF. In DNA form, the CDR3 reads TGTGCCAGCAGTTTCCGAGGCTTCTCCGGGATCCGGGCGAGCAATCAGCCCCAGCATTTT.

V and J are TRBV7-8 and TRBJ1-4, with a tentative D call TRBD1 (6 bases). CDR1 and CDR2 (germline): SGHVS, FQNEAQ. The CDR3 runs 15 residues. The V gene lost 2 bases and the J gene lost 10 bases, with 17 bases spanning the gap. The CDR3 DNA reads as TGTGCCAGCAGCTTAAGTATCGCAGGGGCGGGAAAACTGTTTTTT. Protein sequence: CASSLSIAGAGKLFF.

The chain links TRBV10-3 to TRBJ2-1, with unresolved D. The CDR3 length is 15 residues. The V end lost 4 bases, the J end lost 0 bases, and 10 bases lay between the germline ends. Germline assignment: CDR1 ENHRY and CDR2 SYGVKD. DNA for the CDR3: TGTGCCATCAGTGGGGGTTGGAGCTCCTACAATGAGCAGTTCTTC. This encodes CAISGGWSSYNEQFF.

The genes are TRBV2 and TRBJ2-2; 10 bases fit TRBD1. Unmatched junction bases numbered 8, after V lost 11 bases and J lost 5 bases. The CDR3 consists of 14 residues. The germline V gene has CDR1 SNHLY and CDR2 FYNNEI. CDR3 nucleotides: TGTGCCGAGGGGACAGGGGCTACAACCGGGGAGCTGTTTTTT. Translated: CAEGTGATTGELFF.

This chain joins TRBV2 and TRBJ2-7; 10 bases are shared with TRBD2. The CDR3 is 15 amino acids. With V trimmed by 3 bases and J by 3 bases, 5 bases remained unmatched. From germline, CDR1 is SNHLY and CDR2 FYNNEI. The CDR3, as DNA: TGTGCCAGCAGTGACCGGACTAGCGGTTTCTACGAGCAGTACTTC. This codes for CASSDRTSGFYEQYF.

The table lists this clone with a few counts. The chain has TRBV28 and TRBJ1-1; D is unclear. The CDR3 sequence is 11 residues long. V was cut by 6 bases and J by 0 bases, with 2 bases left in between. Germline lookup yields CDR1 MDHEN and CDR2 SYDVKM. The chain's CDR3 is CASRLNTEAFF. The CDR3 coding sequence is TGTGCCAGCAGGTTGAACACTGAAGCTTTCTTT.

With regard to this clone: The sample has other DNA sequences that encode this CDR3 too. The V and J genes are TRBV28 and TRBJ1-2; TRBD1 agrees at 9 bases. Germline assignment: CDR1 MDHEN and CDR2 SYDVKM. J was trimmed by 5 bases and V by 6 bases; bases with no gene match: 4. The CDR3 is 13 residues long. CDR3: CASSFGQGYGYTF. The CDR3 DNA is TGTGCCAGCAGCTTCGGACAGGGGTATGGCTACACCTTC.

CDR3 amino acids: CASRRQEHEKLFF. The CDR3 DNA is TGTGCCAGCAGGCGACAGGAGCATGAAAAACTGTTTTTT. V gene TRBV6-5 combines with J gene TRBJ1-4; TRBD1 is a possible D gene (6 bases). V lost 6 bases to trimming and J lost 6 bases, with 11 bases between them. Germline V gives CDR1 MNHEY, CDR2 SVGAGI. This CDR3 region has 13 residues.

This chain connects TRBV2 to TRBJ1-2; D not resolved. This CDR3 spans 14 amino acids. V gave up 8 bases and J gave up 7 bases, with 20 bases separating them. Germline V gene sequence: CDR1 SNHLY, CDR2 FYNNEI. This CDR3 reads CASSGSGVGRGYTF. In DNA, the CDR3 is TGTGCCAGCTCAGGCTCCGGGGTGGGTCGTGGCTACACCTTC.

The chain's CDR3 is CSVGESYGYTF. Here the CDR3 DNA reads TGCAGCGTTGGAGAAAGCTATGGCTACACCTTC. The gene calls are TRBV29-1 and TRBJ1-2, with no clear D. CDR3 size: 11 residues. Germline CDR1 is SQVTM and CDR2 is ANQGSEA. Trimming removed 4 bases at V and 4 bases at J, with 7 bases between.

A single count supports this clone. The CDR3 loop is CASSRQGPFGYTF. The DNA for the CDR3 is TGTGCCAGCAGTCGACAGGGTCCCTTCGGCTACACCTTC. This chain links TRBV28 with TRBJ1-2; 7 bases are shared with TRBD1. CDR1 MDHEN and CDR2 SYDVKM come from the germline V gene. The V and J ends lost 5 bases and 8 bases, in that order; junction bases with no gene match: 8. The CDR3 extends over 13 amino acids.

The chain recombines TRBV29-1 with TRBJ1-2, with D tentatively TRBD1 (6 bases). Germline CDR1 and CDR2: SQVTM and ANQGSEA. V lost 4 bases, J lost 8 bases, and 20 bases lay in between. The CDR3 is 14 amino acids. CDR3 loop: CSVVTVDRSGGYTF. Written as DNA, the CDR3 is TGCAGCGTTGTCACCGTTGACAGGTCGGGCGGCTACACCTTC.

The chain couples TRBV19 to TRBJ2-3, with no clear D. V lost 3 bases to trimming and J lost 0 bases, with 13 bases between them. In germline, CDR1 is LNHDA, CDR2 SQIVND (reference sequence). This CDR3 has 16 residues. As DNA, the CDR3 is TGTGCCAGTAGTATTTCGGTGGGATTAAGCACAGATACGCAGTATTTT. It encodes CASSISVGLSTDTQYF.

The rearrangement links TRBV2 to TRBJ2-5; D unresolved. The CDR3 is 15 amino acids. Germline values: CDR1 SNHLY, CDR2 FYNNEI. The germline V and J ends were trimmed by 7 bases and 2 bases, with 17 bases remaining between them. This CDR3 is CASIGQTLPQETQYF. CDR3 DNA sequence: TGTGCCAGCATCGGCCAGACCCTCCCGCAAGAGACCCAGTACTTC.

This sequence joins TRBV14 and TRBJ2-1; a possible D gene is TRBD1 (6 bases). Trimming took 2 bases from V and 4 from J, leaving 15 bases between them. CDR3 length: 16 residues. From germline, CDR1 is SGHDN and CDR2 FVKESK. The CDR3 DNA is TGTGCCAGCAGCCAAACGGACAGTCCTCATTACAATGAGCAGTTCTTC. Amino acids: CASSQTDSPHYNEQFF.

For the CDR3, the DNA is TGCGCCAGCAGCTTGGTGCCGGGGTCCGAGCAGTACTTC. Amino acid sequence: CASSLVPGSEQYF. The chain uses TRBV5-1 and TRBJ2-7; possibly TRBD2 for D (5 bases). The CDR3 covers 13 residues. The V gene's germline CDR1 is SGHRS and CDR2 YFSETQ. Trimming pared 0 bases from V and 6 bases from J, leaving 10 bases between.